One sample yielded the 18 T cell receptor beta chains listed below, sequenced in a study of cytomegalovirus exposure and HLA in healthy donors. Researchers ran the PCR with 60 Vbeta and 13 Jbeta primers. Produced via immunoSEQ multiplex PCR; TCRdb's table is partial and in-frame only. The sample consists of nearly 110,000 clones, 70% to 75% of them appearing once. The source material was PBMCs. These receptors originate from a female donor in good health and CMV-seronegative.

This clone came up a few times. This chain links TRBV6-5 with TRBJ1-1; D is ambiguous. V lost 3 bases and J lost 5, with 13 bases in between. CDR1 and CDR2 (germline): MNHEY, SVGAGI. This CDR3 contains 14 residues. CDR3 protein: CASSYNPMVTEAFF. DNA of the CDR3: TGTGCCAGCAGTTATAACCCTATGGTGACTGAAGCTTTCTTT.

The V and J genes are TRBV19 and TRBJ2-3; unclear D gene. The V end lost 6 bases, the J end lost 6 bases, and 13 bases lay between the germline ends. Germline V CDR1 and CDR2: LNHDA, SQIVND (reference sequence). The CDR3 runs to 13 residues. In nucleotides, the CDR3 is TGTGCCAGTAGCCCTACGAGAGTCGATACGCAGTATTTT. As protein: CASSPTRVDTQYF. The whole variable domain, filled in from reference TRBV19 and TRBJ2-3, reads DGGITQSPKYLFRKEGQNVTLSCEQNLNHDAMYWYRQDPGQGLRLIYYSQIVNDFQKGDIAEGYSVSREKKESFPLTVTSAQKNPTAFYLCASSPTRVDTQYFGPGTRLTVL.

J is TRBJ2-7 and V is TRBV4-1; D is perhaps TRBD2 (5 bases). The CDR3 runs 14 residues. Trimming shortened V by 0 bases and J by 6 bases, and 12 bases separated the two germline ends. The germline gives CDR1 MGHRA, CDR2 YSYEKL. CDR3 in DNA: TGCGCCAGCAGCCAAGAAGGAACGGCGGGCGAGCAGTACTTC. Encoded protein: CASSQEGTAGEQYF.

J is TRBJ1-1 and V is TRBV5-1; D ambiguous. CDR3 size: 14 residues. Per germline, CDR1 SGHRS and CDR2 YFSETQ. The V end was cut by 4 bases, the J end by 5 bases, with 15 bases between. CDR3 DNA sequence: TGCGCCAGCAGCCCCCGGGATCCTGGGACTGAAGCTTTCTTT. This codes for CASSPRDPGTEAFF. The full variable domain, rest sourced from reference TRBV5-1 and TRBJ1-1, is KAGVTQTPRYLIKTRGQQVTLSCSPISGHRSVSWYQQTPGQGLQFLFEYFSETQRNKGNFPGRFSGRQFSNSRSEMNVSTLELGDSALYLCASSPRDPGTEAFFGQGTRLTVV.

The rearrangement uses TRBV28 and TRBJ2-1; 9 bases match TRBD1. Germline CDR1 MDHEN, CDR2 SYDVKM. V shed 5 bases, J shed 3 bases, and the junction held 5 bases outside the gene matches. The CDR3 is 15 residues long. CDR3 in DNA: TGTGCCAGCAGTCCCTGGGACAGGGACTACAATGAGCAGTTCTTC. Amino acid sequence: CASSPWDRDYNEQFF. The complete variable domain, with remaining parts taken from reference TRBV28 and TRBJ2-1, reads DVKVTQSSRYLVKRTGEKVFLECVQDMDHENMFWYRQDPGLGLRLIYFSYDVKMKEKGDIPEGYSVSREKKERFSLILESASTNQTSMYLCASSPWDRDYNEQFFGPGTRLTVL.

This clone was counted a few times. This sequence joins TRBV11-3 and TRBJ2-7, with D unclear. Trimming pared 4 bases from V and 0 bases from J, leaving 13 bases between. Germline loops: CDR1 SGHNT, CDR2 YENEEA. The CDR3 has 15 residues. The CDR3 DNA sequence: TGTGCCAGCAGCTCCCGTCCCTCGAGCTCCTACGAGCAGTACTTC. Translation gives CASSSRPSSSYEQYF.

This chain uses TRBV6-1 with TRBJ2-1; tentatively, D is TRBD2 (6 bases). CDR1 and CDR2 (germline): MNHNS, SASEGT. Trimming stripped 6 bases from V and 4 bases from J, with 13 bases between. The CDR3 covers 14 residues. The CDR3 coding sequence is TGTGCCAGCAGCCCGGGACTTACTTACAATGAGCAGTTCTTC. Amino acids: CASSPGLTYNEQFF.

V gene TRBV7-9 combines with J gene TRBJ1-1; no firm D call. Germline CDR1 SEHNR, CDR2 FQNEAQ (reference sequence). This CDR3 region has 16 residues. V was cut by 2 bases and J by 0 bases, with 13 bases left in between. The CDR3 reads CASSLTPLGLNTEAFF. The CDR3 nucleotides read TGTGCCAGCAGCTTAACCCCTCTGGGCCTGAACACTGAAGCTTTCTTT.

The chain links TRBV19 to TRBJ2-5; 9 bases fit TRBD1. CDR1 LNHDA and CDR2 SQIVND come from the germline V gene (reference sequence). There are 15 residues in the CDR3. J lost 5 bases, V lost 6 bases, and 10 bases had no gene match. The CDR3 DNA is TGTGCCAGTAGGCCCCGAACAGGGGGCCTGGAGACCCAGTACTTC. Amino acid sequence: CASRPRTGGLETQYF.

The chain couples TRBV5-1 to TRBJ2-1; D is possibly TRBD1 (6 bases). V was pared by 2 bases and J by 2 bases, with 11 bases between. The germline V gene encodes CDR1 SGHRS and CDR2 YFSETQ. There are 15 residues in the CDR3. In DNA form, the CDR3 reads TGCGCCAGCAGCTTAGGGCAGGGGCCCTACAATGAGCAGTTCTTC. Translating gives CASSLGQGPYNEQFF.

The CDR3 coding sequence is TGCGCCAGCAGGAGGACAGGGCAAGAGACCCAGTACTTC. Translation: CASRRTGQETQYF. The V call is TRBV5-1, the J call TRBJ2-5; 8 bases are shared with TRBD1. CDR3 length equals 13 residues. The V segment lost 5 bases and the J segment 2 bases; nucleotides outside the gene matches: 2. Germline V CDR1 and CDR2: SGHRS, YFSETQ.

The CDR3, as DNA: TGTGCCACGGGGGACTCTGGGGCCAACGTCCTGACTTTC. This codes for CATGDSGANVLTF. The chain has TRBV7-2 and TRBJ2-6, with TRBD2 as a possible D gene (6 bases). The CDR3 loop spans 13 amino acids. V lost 10 bases and J lost 0, with 7 bases in between. In germline, CDR1 is SGHTA, CDR2 FQGNSA.

This CDR3 is CSGEADNEQFF. DNA for the CDR3: TGCAGTGGAGAAGCGGACAATGAGCAGTTCTTC. The chain joins TRBV20-1 to TRBJ2-1; TRBD2 is a possible D gene (5 bases). Between the trimmed V and J ends, which lost 7 bases and 5 bases, there was a span of 9 bases. The CDR3 loop spans 11 amino acids. The germline V gene has CDR1 DFQATT and CDR2 SNEGSKA (reference sequence).

The V and J genes are TRBV5-1 and TRBJ2-7, with D perhaps TRBD2 (5 bases). The V gene lost 0 bases and the J gene lost 5 bases, with 9 bases spanning the gap. Germline V CDR1 and CDR2: SGHRS, YFSETQ. The CDR3 has 13 amino acids. Here the CDR3 reads CASSLDGVDEQYF. CDR3 coding DNA: TGCGCCAGCAGCTTGGACGGGGTGGACGAGCAGTACTTC.

The rearrangement uses TRBV11-3 and TRBJ2-1; 7 bases map to TRBD1. V lost 5 bases to trimming and J lost 0 bases; unmatched junction nucleotides: 7. The CDR3 covers 16 residues. Germline CDR1 and CDR2: SGHNT and YENEEA. CDR3 loop: CASSSGQVSSYNEQFF. The CDR3 DNA reads TGTGCCAGCAGCAGCGGACAGGTGAGCTCCTACAATGAGCAGTTCTTC.

The chain carries TRBV15 and TRBJ1-2; possible D gene TRBD1, 6 bases. Germline-derived CDR1 and CDR2 are LNHNV and YYDKDF (reference sequence). Deletions cut 5 bases from V and 4 bases from J, with 8 bases between. The CDR3 runs to 12 residues. DNA for the CDR3: TGTGCCACCAGCGGACAGACCTATGGCTACACCTTC. The encoded protein is CATSGQTYGYTF.

The chain has TRBV18 and TRBJ1-2; D gene uncertain. The V end was cut by 5 bases, the J end by 6 bases, with 13 bases between. CDR3 length: 13 amino acids. The germline V gene encodes CDR1 KGHSH and CDR2 LQKENI. This CDR3 is CASSSEARNGYTF. In DNA form, the CDR3 reads TGTGCCAGCTCATCAGAGGCACGGAATGGCTACACCTTC.

This chain uses TRBV27 with TRBJ2-3, with D unclear. This CDR3 comprises 15 residues. The ends were cut back, 1 base at V and 1 base at J, with 9 bases in the middle. Germline loops: CDR1 MNHEY, CDR2 SMNVEV (reference sequence). The CDR3: CASSLLPRGTDTQYF. As DNA, the CDR3 is TGTGCCAGCAGTTTATTGCCTCGGGGCACAGATACGCAGTATTTT.